A single sample gave rise to the 29 T cell receptor beta chains below, sequenced in a study of cytomegalovirus exposure and HLA in healthy donors. Data came from immunoSEQ multiplex PCR; TCRdb stores just in-frame clones and leaves some out. The sample consists of more than 100,000 clones, 88% of them appearing once. Source material: PBMCs. The source is a woman between 18 and 29 years old in good health and CMV-seropositive.

V is TRBV18 and J is TRBJ2-7; maybe TRBD2 (6 bases). Germline V gives CDR1 KGHSH, CDR2 LQKENI. The CDR3 runs 13 residues. The V and J ends lost 3 bases and 3 bases respectively, with 9 bases between them. CDR3 residues: CASSPGGDYEQYF. The DNA of the CDR3 is TGTGCCAGCTCACCGGGGGGAGACTACGAGCAGTACTTC.

CDR3: CASSIDGVAGQGYTF. In DNA form, the CDR3 reads TGTGCCAGTAGTATAGATGGGGTGGCAGGGCAAGGCTACACCTTC. This chain uses TRBV19 with TRBJ1-2; D perhaps matches TRBD1 (5 bases). The CDR3 length is 15 residues. Germline CDR1 is LNHDA and CDR2 is SQIVND (reference sequence). The ends were cut back, 0 bases at V and 8 bases at J, with 16 bases in the middle.

The chain carries TRBV7-2 and TRBJ1-4, with D maybe TRBD1 (5 bases). This CDR3 spans 14 amino acids. CDR1 SGHTA and CDR2 FQGNSA come from the germline V gene. Trimming removed 5 bases from V and 8 bases from J, with 15 bases in between. The CDR3 DNA follows: TGTGCCAGCAGCAAGGGGTCCCAGGCCGAAAAACTGTTTTTT. This codes for CASSKGSQAEKLFF.

This clone was recorded once. The chain uses TRBV4-1 and TRBJ2-3; perhaps TRBD2 as D (5 bases). Per germline, CDR1 MGHRA and CDR2 YSYEKL. The CDR3 contains 19 residues. Trimming removed 1 base from V and 2 bases from J, with 22 bases in between. This CDR3 is CASSQVYHIGETNTDTQYF. The CDR3 DNA is TGCGCCAGCAGCCAAGTGTATCATATCGGGGAAACCAACACAGATACGCAGTATTTT.

This chain connects TRBV4-1 to TRBJ2-2; 8 bases map to TRBD2. The CDR3 has 15 residues. Germline V CDR1 and CDR2: MGHRA, YSYEKL. The trim removed 3 bases at V and 2 bases at J, leaving 2 bases unmatched. CDR3 DNA sequence: TGCGCCAGCAGCCAGGGACTAGGAAACACCGGGGAGCTGTTTTTT. It translates to CASSQGLGNTGELFF.

This clone came up once. J is TRBJ2-5 and V is TRBV29-1, with 11 bases lining up with TRBD2. This CDR3 region has 14 residues. Germline assignment: CDR1 SQVTM and CDR2 ANQGSEA. J gave up 5 bases and V 4 bases, and 6 bases lay outside the gene matches. The CDR3 bases are TGCAGCGTTGTCCCACTAGCGGGAGTGGAGACCCAGTACTTC. Amino acids: CSVVPLAGVETQYF.

The V and J genes are TRBV19 and TRBJ2-1; TRBD2 might be the D (6 bases). The CDR3 consists of 15 residues. V was cut by 4 bases and J by 1 base, with 11 bases left in between. Germline CDR1 and CDR2: LNHDA and SQIVND (reference sequence). In DNA, the CDR3 is TGTGCCAGTAGTAGCGGGACCCTATCCTACAATGAGCAGTTCTTC. Its protein is CASSSGTLSYNEQFF.

V and J are TRBV4-3 and TRBJ2-3; D possibly corresponds to TRBD2 (6 bases). The germline gives CDR1 LGHNA, CDR2 YSLEER. There are 16 residues in the CDR3. The V and J ends lost 1 base and 6 bases respectively, with 17 bases between them. CDR3 residues: CASSQALSGDGDTQYF. CDR3 coding DNA: TGCGCCAGCAGCCAAGCCCTTAGCGGAGACGGGGATACGCAGTATTTT.

This clone has a handful of counts. The chain links TRBV19 to TRBJ1-1; D gene ambiguous. V was clipped by 6 bases and J by 11 bases, with 13 bases between them. The CDR3 has 11 residues. Per germline, CDR1 LNHDA and CDR2 SQIVND (reference sequence). The CDR3 DNA follows: TGTGCCAGTAGCCTCAGAAGGGAGGCTTTCTTT. It encodes CASSLRREAFF.

This sequence joins TRBV18 and TRBJ2-1; D possibly corresponds to TRBD1 (5 bases). V lost 3 bases and J 2 bases, leaving 11 bases between the germline ends. In germline, CDR1 is KGHSH, CDR2 LQKENI. This CDR3 has 15 residues. The CDR3: CASSPGQRAYNEQFF. CDR3 DNA sequence: TGTGCCAGCTCACCGGGGCAGCGTGCCTACAATGAGCAGTTCTTC.

This clone has more than one count but fewer than ten. Other DNA sequences within the sample encode an identical CDR3. The rearrangement links TRBV30 to TRBJ1-5; 7 bases fit TRBD1. CDR3 size: 14 residues. Germline V gives CDR1 GTSNPN, CDR2 SVGIG (reference sequence). V shed 1 base, J shed 2 bases, and the junction held 2 bases outside the gene matches. CDR3 nucleotide sequence: TGTGCCTGGAGTGGAGGACAGGGCAATCAGCCCCAGCATTTT. As protein: CAWSGGQGNQPQHF.

The V and J genes are TRBV4-1 and TRBJ2-5; 8 bases map to TRBD1. Trimming removed 1 base from V and 3 bases from J; junction bases left unmatched: 7. This CDR3 comprises 16 residues. Germline CDR1 is MGHRA and CDR2 is YSYEKL. CDR3 DNA: TGCGCCAGCAGCCAAGCCACTGGACAGGGAGAAGAGACCCAGTACTTC. Protein product: CASSQATGQGEETQYF.

V gene TRBV30 combines with J gene TRBJ2-3; TRBD2 is a possible D gene (5 bases). Per germline, CDR1 GTSNPN and CDR2 SVGIG (reference sequence). Trimming shortened V by 4 bases and J by 5 bases, and 25 bases separated the two germline ends. The length of the CDR3 is 17 residues. Written as DNA, the CDR3 is TGTGCCTGGACCTCGACACGGACTCCCACTACCTTAGATACGCAGTATTTT. Protein product: CAWTSTRTPTTLDTQYF.

J is TRBJ1-1 and V is TRBV5-1; D unclear. The CDR3 length is 13 residues. Germline CDR1 SGHRS, CDR2 YFSETQ. V was clipped by 4 bases and J by 1 base, with 8 bases between them. CDR3 residues: CASSPYKNTEAFF. The DNA for the CDR3 is TGCGCCAGCAGCCCATACAAGAACACTGAAGCTTTCTTT.

The chain combines TRBV25-1 with TRBJ1-2, with unresolved D. Per the germline V gene, CDR1 is MGHDK and CDR2 is SYGVNS. The CDR3 has 12 amino acids. Trimming left V 1 base short and J 3 bases short, with 3 bases between. The CDR3 nucleotides are TGTGCCAGCAGTGAATTCTACTATGGCTACACCTTC. It encodes CASSEFYYGYTF.

V usage is TRBV15 and J usage is TRBJ1-4; D might be TRBD1 (6 bases). CDR1 and CDR2 from the germline V gene are LNHNV and YYDKDF (reference sequence). Trimming cost V 4 bases and J 4 bases, with 10 bases left between them. This CDR3 has 14 residues. The CDR3 nucleotides are TGTGCCACCAGCAAGGACAGAAATAATGAAAAACTGTTTTTT. Translating it yields CATSKDRNNEKLFF.

The chain has TRBV2 and TRBJ2-5; TRBD2 matches 8 bases. CDR3 size: 14 residues. Trimming cost V 7 bases and J 5 bases; bases outside gene matches: 9. CDR1 is SNHLY, CDR2 FYNNEI, per germline. In DNA form, the CDR3 reads TGTGCCAGCAAATCAGCGGGGGCGGGGGAGACCCAGTACTTC. It yields the protein CASKSAGAGETQYF.

There are a few counts of this clone. This chain uses TRBV7-9 with TRBJ1-1; 9 positions agree with TRBD1. CDR3 size: 14 residues. Per germline, CDR1 SEHNR and CDR2 FQNEAQ (reference sequence). V dropped 5 bases and J dropped 4; count of bases not matched to a gene: 5. The chain's CDR3 is CASSLVTGGTEAFF. In DNA form, the CDR3 reads TGTGCCAGCAGCCTAGTGACAGGGGGCACTGAAGCTTTCTTT.

In its sample, this clone was seen once. J is TRBJ1-1 and V is TRBV27, with TRBD1 identical over 7 bases. Trimming cost V 3 bases and J 1 base; bases outside gene matches: 5. Germline assignment: CDR1 MNHEY and CDR2 SMNVEV (reference sequence). This CDR3 comprises 15 residues. This CDR3 reads CASSFSGTENTEAFF. In DNA form, the CDR3 reads TGTGCCAGCAGTTTTAGCGGGACAGAGAACACTGAAGCTTTCTTT.

This clone showed up just once. In this CDR3 the conserved last residue, phenylalanine or tryptophan, is missing, so a read error is likely. The rearrangement uses TRBV27 and TRBJ1-3, with D tentatively TRBD1 (5 bases). Between the trimmed V and J ends, which lost 1 base and 8 bases, there was a span of 9 bases. Germline CDR1 reads MNHEY; CDR2 reads SMNVEV (reference sequence). The CDR3 length is 13 residues. The CDR3 coding sequence is TGTGCCAGCAGTTTATACGGGGGAGACACCATATATTCT. Amino acid sequence: CASSLYGGDTIYS.

The gene calls are TRBV15 and TRBJ1-4; D is unclear. This CDR3 has 15 residues. Germline V gene data show CDR1 as LNHNV and CDR2 as YYDKDF (reference sequence). V lost 0 bases and J lost 4, with 9 bases in between. The CDR3 spells CATSRDRGINEKLFF. For the CDR3, the DNA is TGTGCCACCAGCAGAGATAGAGGAATTAATGAAAAACTGTTTTTT. The complete variable domain, with remaining parts taken from reference TRBV15 and TRBJ1-4, reads DAMVIQNPRYQVTQFGKPVTLSCSQTLNHNVMYWYQQKSSQAPKLLFHYYDKDFNNEADTPDNFQSRRPNTSFCFLDIRSPGLGDTAMYLCATSRDRGINEKLFFGSGTQLSVL.

The chain recombines TRBV18 with TRBJ1-2; TRBD1 aligns across 9 bases. The ends lost 0 bases at V and 4 bases at J; junction bases unmatched: 0. The germline V gene encodes CDR1 KGHSH and CDR2 LQKENI. The CDR3 is 14 amino acids. CDR3 protein: CASSPPTGGYGYTF. In nucleotides, the CDR3 is TGTGCCAGCTCACCACCGACAGGGGGCTATGGCTACACCTTC.

The chain combines TRBV4-1 with TRBJ1-3; D is unresolved. The V end was cut by 8 bases, the J end by 1 base, with 9 bases between. This CDR3 contains 13 residues. Germline V gene data show CDR1 as MGHRA and CDR2 as YSYEKL. CDR3 coding DNA: TGCGCCAGCGGAGGATTGTCTGGAAACACCATATATTTT. Its translation is CASGGLSGNTIYF.

On this clone: Other DNA sequences in this specimen translate into the identical CDR3. The J gene is TRBJ1-2, the V gene TRBV9; D is unclear. The germline gives CDR1 SGDLS, CDR2 YYNGEE. The CDR3 extends over 11 amino acids. The germline V and J ends were trimmed by 3 bases and 7 bases, with 7 bases remaining between them. In DNA, the CDR3 is TGTGCCAGCAGCGGAAGAGGTGGCTACACCTTC. Its protein is CASSGRGGYTF. Drawing the rest from reference TRBV9 and TRBJ1-2, the complete variable domain is DSGVTQTPKHLITATGQRVTLRCSPRSGDLSVYWYQQSLDQGLQFLIQYYNGEERAKGNILERFSAQQFPDLHSELNLSSLELGDSALYFCASSGRGGYTFGSGTRLTVV.

This clone was observed once. This chain uses TRBV7-3 with TRBJ2-1; 12 positions match TRBD2. V trimming: 1 base; J trimming: 1 base; junction bases outside the gene matches: 5. The CDR3 contains 18 residues. Germline-derived CDR1 and CDR2 are SGHTA and FQGTGA. Here the CDR3 reads CASSLIPLAGGSYNEQFF. CDR3 bases: TGTGCCAGCAGCTTAATCCCTCTAGCGGGGGGGTCCTACAATGAGCAGTTCTTC.

The rearrangement links TRBV4-2 to TRBJ2-3, with unresolved D. The CDR3 totals 17 residues. The germline V gene has CDR1 LGHNA and CDR2 YNFKEQ. Trimming cost V 0 bases and J 0 bases, with 13 bases left between them. CDR3 in DNA: TGTGCCAGCAGCCAAGAATTCCAGAGGTCCAGCACAGATACGCAGTATTTT. Its protein is CASSQEFQRSSTDTQYF.

In the case of this clone: At one boundary the junction diverges from the germline segment, which might be a read error. This chain joins TRBV15 and TRBJ1-5; D gene uncertain. The CDR3 sequence is 16 residues long. Per germline, CDR1 LNHNV and CDR2 YYDKDF (reference sequence). The CDR3 DNA is TGTGCCACCAGCAGAGATGGAGGTTCTAGCGATCAGCCCCAGCATTTT. Its protein is CATSRDGGSSDQPQHF.

This chain uses TRBV20-1 with TRBJ2-1; TRBD1 is a possible D gene (5 bases). Trimming removed 3 bases at V and 13 bases at J, with 10 bases between. Germline assignment: CDR1 DFQATT and CDR2 SNEGSKA (reference sequence). The CDR3 contains 10 residues. The CDR3 spells CSARAQVQFF. DNA for the CDR3: TGCAGTGCTAGGGCACAGGTACAGTTCTTC.

This chain connects TRBV7-9 to TRBJ2-1; D might be TRBD1 (5 bases). CDR1 and CDR2 (germline): SEHNR, FQNEAQ (reference sequence). Trimming took 8 bases from V and 1 from J, leaving 27 bases between them. This CDR3 is built from 19 residues. The CDR3 nucleotides read TGTGCCAGCGGCGAGAACCTCGGCCTCAGGGAACGATCCTACAATGAGCAGTTCTTC. It yields the protein CASGENLGLRERSYNEQFF.